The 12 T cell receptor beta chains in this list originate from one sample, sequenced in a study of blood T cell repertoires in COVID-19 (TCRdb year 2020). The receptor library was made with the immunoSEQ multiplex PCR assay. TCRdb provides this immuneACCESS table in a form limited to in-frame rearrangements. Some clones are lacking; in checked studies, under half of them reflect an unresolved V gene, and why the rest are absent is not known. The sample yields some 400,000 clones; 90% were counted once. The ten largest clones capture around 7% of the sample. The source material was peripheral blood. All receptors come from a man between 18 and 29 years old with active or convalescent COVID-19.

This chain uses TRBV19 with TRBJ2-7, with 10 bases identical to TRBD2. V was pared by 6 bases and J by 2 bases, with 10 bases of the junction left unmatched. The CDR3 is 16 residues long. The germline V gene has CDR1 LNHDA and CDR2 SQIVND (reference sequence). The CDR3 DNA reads TGTGCCAGTAGAAAATCCGCTACTAGCGGGACCTACGAGCAGTACTTC. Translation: CASRKSATSGTYEQYF.

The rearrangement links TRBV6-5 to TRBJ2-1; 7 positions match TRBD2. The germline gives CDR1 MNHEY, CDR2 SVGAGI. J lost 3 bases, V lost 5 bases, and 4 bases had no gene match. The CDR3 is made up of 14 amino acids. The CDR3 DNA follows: TGTGCCAGCAGTCCCCGGGGGGTCTACAATGAGCAGTTCTTC. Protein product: CASSPRGVYNEQFF.

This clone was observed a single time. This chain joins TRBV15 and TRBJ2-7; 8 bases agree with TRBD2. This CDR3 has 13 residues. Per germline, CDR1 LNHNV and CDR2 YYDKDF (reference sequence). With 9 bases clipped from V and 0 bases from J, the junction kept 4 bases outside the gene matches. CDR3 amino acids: CATMRGDSYEQYF. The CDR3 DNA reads TGTGCCACGATGCGGGGGGACTCCTACGAGCAGTACTTC.

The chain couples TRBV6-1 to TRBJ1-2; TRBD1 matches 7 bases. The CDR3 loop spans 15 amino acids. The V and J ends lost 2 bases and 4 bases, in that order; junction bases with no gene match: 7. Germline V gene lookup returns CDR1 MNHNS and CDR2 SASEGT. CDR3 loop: CASSERQGVSYGYTF. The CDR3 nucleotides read TGTGCCAGCAGTGAAAGACAGGGTGTAAGCTATGGCTACACCTTC.

In nucleotides, the CDR3 is TGTGCCAGCAGCAGGGACAGGGCGGTGTATGGCTACACCTTC. Encoded protein: CASSRDRAVYGYTF. The chain combines TRBV5-6 with TRBJ1-2; 9 positions agree with TRBD1. Losses at the gene ends were 4 bases for V and 5 bases for J; bases not matched to a gene: 6. The CDR3 sequence is 14 residues long. Looked up from germline, CDR1 is SGHDT and CDR2 is YYEEEE.

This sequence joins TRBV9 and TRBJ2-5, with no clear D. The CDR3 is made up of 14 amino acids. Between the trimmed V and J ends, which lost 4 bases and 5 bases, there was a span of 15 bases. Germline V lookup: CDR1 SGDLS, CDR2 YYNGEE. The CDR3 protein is CASSPLASWETQYF. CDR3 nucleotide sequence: TGTGCCAGCAGCCCATTGGCCTCATGGGAGACCCAGTACTTC.

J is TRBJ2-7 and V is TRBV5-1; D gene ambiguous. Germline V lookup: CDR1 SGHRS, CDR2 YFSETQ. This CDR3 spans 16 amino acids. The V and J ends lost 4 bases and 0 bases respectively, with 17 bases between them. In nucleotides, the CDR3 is TGCGCCAGCAGCCACGATACGTCCCGGAGCTCCTACGAGCAGTACTTC. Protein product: CASSHDTSRSSYEQYF.

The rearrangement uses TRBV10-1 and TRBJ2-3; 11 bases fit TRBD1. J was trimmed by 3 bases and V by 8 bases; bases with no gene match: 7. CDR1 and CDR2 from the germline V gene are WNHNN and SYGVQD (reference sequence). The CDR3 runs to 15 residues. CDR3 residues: CASSVGTGGTDTQYF. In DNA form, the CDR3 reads TGCGCCAGCTCGGTCGGGACAGGGGGAACAGATACGCAGTATTTT.

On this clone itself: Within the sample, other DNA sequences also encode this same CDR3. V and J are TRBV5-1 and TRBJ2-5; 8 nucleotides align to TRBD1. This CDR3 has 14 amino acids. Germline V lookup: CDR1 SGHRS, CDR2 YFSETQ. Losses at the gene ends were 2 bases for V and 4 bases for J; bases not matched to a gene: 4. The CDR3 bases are TGCGCCAGCAGCTTAGGACAGGGAGGAGAGACCCAGTACTTC. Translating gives CASSLGQGGETQYF.

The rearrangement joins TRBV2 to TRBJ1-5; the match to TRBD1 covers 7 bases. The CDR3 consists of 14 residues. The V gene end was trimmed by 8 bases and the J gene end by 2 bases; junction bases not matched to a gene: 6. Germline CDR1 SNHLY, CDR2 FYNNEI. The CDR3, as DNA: TGTGCCAGCGCGATTCAGGGGGGCAATCAGCCCCAGCATTTT. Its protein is CASAIQGGNQPQHF.

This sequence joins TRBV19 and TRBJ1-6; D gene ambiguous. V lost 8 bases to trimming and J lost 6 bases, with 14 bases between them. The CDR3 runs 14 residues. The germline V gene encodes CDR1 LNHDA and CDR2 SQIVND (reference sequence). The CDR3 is CASQWSRSNSPLHF. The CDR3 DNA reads TGTGCCAGTCAATGGAGCCGTTCTAATTCACCCCTCCACTTT.

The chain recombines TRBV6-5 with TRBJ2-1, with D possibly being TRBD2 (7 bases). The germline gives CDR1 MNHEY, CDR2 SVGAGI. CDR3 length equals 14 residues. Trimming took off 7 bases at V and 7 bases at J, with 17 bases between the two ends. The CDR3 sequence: CASMRGQGGNEQFF. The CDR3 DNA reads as TGTGCCAGCATGCGGGGGCAGGGAGGGAATGAGCAGTTCTTC.